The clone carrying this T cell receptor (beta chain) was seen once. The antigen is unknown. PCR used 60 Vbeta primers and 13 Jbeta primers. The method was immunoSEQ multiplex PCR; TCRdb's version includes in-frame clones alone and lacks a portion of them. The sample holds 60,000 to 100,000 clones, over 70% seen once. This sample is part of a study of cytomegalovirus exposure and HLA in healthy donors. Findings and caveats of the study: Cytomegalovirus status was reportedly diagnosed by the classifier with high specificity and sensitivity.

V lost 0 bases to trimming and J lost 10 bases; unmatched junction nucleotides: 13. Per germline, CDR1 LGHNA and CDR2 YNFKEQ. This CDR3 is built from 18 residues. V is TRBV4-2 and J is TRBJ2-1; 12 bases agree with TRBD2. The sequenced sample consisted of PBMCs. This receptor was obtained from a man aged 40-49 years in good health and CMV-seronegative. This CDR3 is CASSQDSGASGRAQEQFF. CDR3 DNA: TGTGCCAGCAGCCAAGATTCGGGGGCTAGCGGGAGGGCCCAAGAGCAGTTCTTC.